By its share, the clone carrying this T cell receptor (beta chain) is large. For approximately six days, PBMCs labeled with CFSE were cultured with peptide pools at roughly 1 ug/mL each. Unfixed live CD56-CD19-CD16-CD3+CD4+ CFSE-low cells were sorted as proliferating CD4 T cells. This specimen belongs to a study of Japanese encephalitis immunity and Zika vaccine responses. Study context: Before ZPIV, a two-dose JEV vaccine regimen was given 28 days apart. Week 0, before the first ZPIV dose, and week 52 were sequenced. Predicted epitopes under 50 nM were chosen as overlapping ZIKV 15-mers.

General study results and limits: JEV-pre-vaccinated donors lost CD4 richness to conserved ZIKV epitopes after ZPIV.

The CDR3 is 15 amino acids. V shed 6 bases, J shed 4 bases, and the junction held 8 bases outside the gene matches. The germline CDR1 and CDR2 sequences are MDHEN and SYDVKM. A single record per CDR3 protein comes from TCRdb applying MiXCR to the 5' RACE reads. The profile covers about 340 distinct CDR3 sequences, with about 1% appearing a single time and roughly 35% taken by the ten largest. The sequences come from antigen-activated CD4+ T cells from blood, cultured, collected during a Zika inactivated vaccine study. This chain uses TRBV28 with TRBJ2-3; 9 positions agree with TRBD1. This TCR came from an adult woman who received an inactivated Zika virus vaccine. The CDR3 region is CASRSTGGGPDTQYF. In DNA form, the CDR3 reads TGTGCCAGCAGATCCACAGGGGGCGGTCCAGATACGCAGTATTTT. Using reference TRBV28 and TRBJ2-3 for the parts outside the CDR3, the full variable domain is DVKVTQSSRYLVKRTGEKVFLECVQDMDHENMFWYRQDPGLGLRLIYFSYDVKMKEKGDIPEGYSVSREKKERFSLILESASTNQTSMYLCASRSTGGGPDTQYFGPGTRLTVL.